The 2 T cell receptor beta chains below were found in one sample sequenced in a study of cytomegalovirus exposure and HLA in healthy donors. Repertoires were generated with immunoSEQ multiplex PCR, while TCRdb's copy carries only in-frame clones and drops some. The sample consists of roughly 150,000 clones, 84% of them appearing once. Material: PBMCs. Receptor source: a man in his thirties or forties in good health and CMV-seropositive.

The chain links TRBV7-8 to TRBJ2-1; possibly TRBD2 for D (5 bases). The CDR3 length is 14 residues. CDR1 is SGHVS, CDR2 FQNEAQ, per germline. V lost 2 bases and J 6 bases, leaving 11 bases between the germline ends. The CDR3 here is CASSLTSSSNEQFF. As DNA, the CDR3 is TGTGCCAGCAGCTTAACTAGTTCTTCCAATGAGCAGTTCTTC.

The chain has TRBV28 and TRBJ1-5; tentative D call: TRBD1 (6 bases). This CDR3 comprises 17 residues. Trimming pared 6 bases from V and 1 base from J, leaving 19 bases between. Germline CDR1 is MDHEN and CDR2 is SYDVKM. CDR3 sequence: CASSTGQWGLSNQPQHF. The CDR3 DNA reads TGTGCCAGCAGCACCGGACAGTGGGGCCTCAGCAATCAGCCCCAGCATTTT.